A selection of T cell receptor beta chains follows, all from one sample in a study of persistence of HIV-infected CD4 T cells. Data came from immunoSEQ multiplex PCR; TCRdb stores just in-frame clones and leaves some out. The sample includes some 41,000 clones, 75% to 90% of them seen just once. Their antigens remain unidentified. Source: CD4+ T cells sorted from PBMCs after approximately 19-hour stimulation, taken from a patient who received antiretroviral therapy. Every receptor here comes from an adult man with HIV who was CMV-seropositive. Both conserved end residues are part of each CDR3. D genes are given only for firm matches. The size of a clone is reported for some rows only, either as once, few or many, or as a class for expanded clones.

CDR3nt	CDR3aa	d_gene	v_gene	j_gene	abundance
TGTGCCAGCTCACCACCACAACGACAGGGAGGGGGCTACACCTTC	CASSPPQRQGGGYTF	TRBD1	TRBV18	TRBJ1-2	.
TGCGCCAGCAGTGCCCTACAGGGACGGAATGAGCAGTTCTTC	CASSALQGRNEQFF	.	TRBV10-2	TRBJ2-1	.
TGTGCCAGCAGCCAGGCTGCTTCCTACACCTTC	CASSQAASYTF	.	TRBV3-1/TRBV3-2	TRBJ1-2	.
TGTGCCAGCTCACCACTGGGGACAACCGGGGAGCTGTTTTTT	CASSPLGTTGELFF	.	TRBV18	TRBJ2-2	.
TGTGCCAGCAGCTACACAGGGGAAGACTATGGCTACACCTTC	CASSYTGEDYGYTF	TRBD1	TRBV5-6	TRBJ1-2	.
TGCGCCAGCAGCCAAGACGGGGCGTCGACCTATAATTCACCCCTCCACTTT	CASSQDGASTYNSPLHF	.	TRBV4-1	TRBJ1-6	.
TGTGCCAGCAGCATTAGCCCCTCCGGGGATACGCAGTATTTT	CASSISPSGDTQYF	.	TRBV7-8	TRBJ2-3	once
TGTGCCAGCAGCACCGACAGGAGCAATCAGCCCCAGCATTTT	CASSTDRSNQPQHF	.	TRBV6-2/TRBV6-3	TRBJ1-5	.
TGTGCCAGCGGGACCGGAAGTAAGCAGTACTTC	CASGTGSKQYF	.	TRBV4-2	TRBJ2-7	.
TGTGCCAGCAGCTTAGGGGGGGGCACAGATACGCAGTATTTT	CASSLGGGTDTQYF	.	TRBV13	TRBJ2-3	few
TGTGCCAGCAGTCCCCCTGGAGGAACGAACGAGCAGTACTTC	CASSPPGGTNEQYF	.	TRBV28	TRBJ2-7	.
TGCGCCAGCAGCCAAGGGGGAGGGGGGCCAAATCAGCCCCAGCATTTT	CASSQGGGGPNQPQHF	.	TRBV4-1	TRBJ1-5	.
TGTGCCAGCAGCCCGGGACCGTATAATGAAAAACTGTTTTTT	CASSPGPYNEKLFF	.	TRBV5-6	TRBJ1-4	.
TGTGCCAGCAGCTTAGGATATAGCAATCAGCCCCAGCATTTT	CASSLGYSNQPQHF	.	TRBV5-6	TRBJ1-5	.
TGTGCCAGCTCACAGGACAGGGGCTCCTATAATTCACCCCTCCACTTT	CASSQDRGSYNSPLHF	TRBD1	TRBV18	TRBJ1-6	.
TGCGCCAGCAGCCAAGATCCCGGCGGCGCTCGAGGCTACACCTTC	CASSQDPGGARGYTF	.	TRBV4-1	TRBJ1-2	once
TGTGCCAGCAGACGGAACAGGGGGACGGACAATGAGCAGTTCTTC	CASRRNRGTDNEQFF	TRBD1	TRBV6-5	TRBJ2-1	.
TGTGCCAGCTCAAGGCACGGGGGGACTGACGAGCAGTACTTC	CASSRHGGTDEQYF	TRBD2	TRBV18	TRBJ2-7	.
TGTGCCAGCAGCTCCCTCCGGGGCGCTTCAATGACAGATACGCAGTATTTT	CASSSLRGASMTDTQYF	.	TRBV3-1/TRBV3-2	TRBJ2-3	.
TGCGCCAGCGGGGGGGGTAGTCTAAGGACCGAGCAGTACTTC	CASGGGSLRTEQYF	TRBD2	TRBV5-1	TRBJ2-7	.
TGTGCCAGCAGCAAATATCGCCGGATTAACTACGAGCAGTACTTC	CASSKYRRINYEQYF	.	TRBV21-1	TRBJ2-7	.
TGCGCCAGCAGCCAACGCTCGGCGCAAAACACTGAAGCTTTCTTT	CASSQRSAQNTEAFF	.	TRBV4-1	TRBJ1-1	medium-sized
TGCGCCAGCAGAATTTCCGGACCGAACACCGGGGAGCTGTTTTTT	CASRISGPNTGELFF	.	TRBV5-1	TRBJ2-2	.
TGTGCCAGCAGTGACCCTCCTGCGCCCGGGACTTTGAGCTCCTACGAGCAGTACTTC	CASSDPPAPGTLSSYEQYF	.	TRBV6-4	TRBJ2-7	few
TGTGCCAGCAGCCGTCCCCGGGGACAGGCCCGGTTGGGTGGCTACACCTTC	CASSRPRGQARLGGYTF	TRBD1	TRBV5-4	TRBJ1-2	.
TGTGCCAGTACGGTGATCGGGGGGCAGACAGATACGCAGTATTTT	CASTVIGGQTDTQYF	.	TRBV19	TRBJ2-3	.
TGTGCCAGCAGTTCACCCTTTTATAATTCACCCCTCCACTTT	CASSSPFYNSPLHF	.	TRBV28	TRBJ1-6	.
TGTGCCAGCAGTTACTCACCCCTAAGTGGAGCTTTCTTT	CASSYSPLSGAFF	.	TRBV6-5	TRBJ1-1	once
TGTGCCAGCAGCCAAGCAGCCTACTCCTACGAGCAGTACTTC	CASSQAAYSYEQYF	.	TRBV3-1/TRBV3-2	TRBJ2-7	once
TGTGCCAGCAGTGGCTACAATGAGCAGTTCTTC	CASSGYNEQFF	.	TRBV2	TRBJ2-1	.
TGCGCCAGCAGACTAAGGACGGAGAACACCGGGGAGCTGTTTTTT	CASRLRTENTGELFF	.	TRBV5-1	TRBJ2-2	.